This TCR beta chain was obtained from a study of blood T cells in healthy people across ages. A second PCR of roughly 7 to 11 cycles used a sample-barcoded 5' primer and a J-beta primer mix. TCRdb itself ran the 5' RACE reads through MiXCR, one entry per CDR3 protein. The data show over 500,000 distinct CDR3 sequences, under 65% seen once. V gave up 6 bases and J gave up 5 bases, with 17 bases separating them. The CDR3 length is 14 residues. Germline V CDR1 and CDR2: SGHRS, YFSETQ. Concerning this clonotype: Its target is unknown.

Findings and limits, study-wide: Older age went with lower TCR beta diversity per million T cells, in a roughly linear way.

Each individual donor underwent a draw of around 9.8 milliliters of peripheral blood. The specimen sequenced was blood. This chain uses TRBV5-1 with TRBJ1-2; D uncertain. The TCR was taken from a woman aged 80 or over in good health. CDR3 sequence reads: CASTPSEGLYGYTF. The CDR3 coding sequence is TGCGCCAGCACCCCGAGTGAAGGTTTATATGGCTACACCTTC.